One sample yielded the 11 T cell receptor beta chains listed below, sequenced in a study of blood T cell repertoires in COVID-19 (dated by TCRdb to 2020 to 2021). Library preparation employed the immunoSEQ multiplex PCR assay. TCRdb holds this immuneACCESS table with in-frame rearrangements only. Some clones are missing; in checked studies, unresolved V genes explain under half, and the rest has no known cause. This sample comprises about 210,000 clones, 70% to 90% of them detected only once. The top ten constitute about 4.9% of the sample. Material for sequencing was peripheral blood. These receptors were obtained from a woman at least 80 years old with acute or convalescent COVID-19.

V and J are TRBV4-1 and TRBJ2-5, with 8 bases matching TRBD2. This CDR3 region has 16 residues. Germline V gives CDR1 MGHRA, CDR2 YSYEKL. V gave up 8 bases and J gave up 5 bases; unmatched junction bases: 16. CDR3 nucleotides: TGCGCCAGCCGGCCAGCGGGGGTGGGGGCGGGCGAGACCCAGTACTTC. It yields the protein CASRPAGVGAGETQYF.

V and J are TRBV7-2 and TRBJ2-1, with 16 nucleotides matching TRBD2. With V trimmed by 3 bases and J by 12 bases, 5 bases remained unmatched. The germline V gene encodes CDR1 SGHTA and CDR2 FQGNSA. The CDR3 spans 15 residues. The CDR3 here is CASSLGLAGGLMQFF. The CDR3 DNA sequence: TGTGCCAGCAGCTTGGGACTAGCGGGAGGGCTCATGCAGTTCTTC.

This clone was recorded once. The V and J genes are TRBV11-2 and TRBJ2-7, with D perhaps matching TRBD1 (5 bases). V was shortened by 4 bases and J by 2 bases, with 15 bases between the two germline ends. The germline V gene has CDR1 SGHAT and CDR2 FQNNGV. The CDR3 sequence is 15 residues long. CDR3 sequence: CASSSRWGGAYEQYF. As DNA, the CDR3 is TGTGCCAGCAGCTCCCGGTGGGGCGGCGCCTACGAGCAGTACTTC. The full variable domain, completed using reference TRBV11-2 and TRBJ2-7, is EAGVAQSPRYKIIEKRQSVAFWCNPISGHATLYWYQQILGQGPKLLIQFQNNGVVDDSQLPKDRFSAERLKGVDSTLKIQPAKLEDSAVYLCASSSRWGGAYEQYFGPGTRLTVT.

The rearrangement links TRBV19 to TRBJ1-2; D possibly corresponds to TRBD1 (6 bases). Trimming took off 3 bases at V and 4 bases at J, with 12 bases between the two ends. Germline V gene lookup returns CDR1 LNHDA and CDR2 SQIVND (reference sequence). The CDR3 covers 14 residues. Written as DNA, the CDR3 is TGTGCCAGTAGTATGACGGGGGGGGCCTATGGCTACACCTTC. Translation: CASSMTGGAYGYTF.

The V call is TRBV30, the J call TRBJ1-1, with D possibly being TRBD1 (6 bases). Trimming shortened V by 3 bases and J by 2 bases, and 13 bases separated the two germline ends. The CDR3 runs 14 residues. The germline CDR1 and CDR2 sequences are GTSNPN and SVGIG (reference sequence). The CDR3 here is CAWSGTGFNTEAFF. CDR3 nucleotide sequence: TGTGCCTGGAGCGGTACAGGGTTTAACACTGAAGCTTTCTTT.

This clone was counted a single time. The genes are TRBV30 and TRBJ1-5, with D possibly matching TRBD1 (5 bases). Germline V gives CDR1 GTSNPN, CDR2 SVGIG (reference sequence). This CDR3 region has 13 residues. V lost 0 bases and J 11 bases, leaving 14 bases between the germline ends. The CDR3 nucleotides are TGTGCCTGGAGTGTATCAGGGCGTATAGCCCAGCATTTT. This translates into CAWSVSGRIAQHF. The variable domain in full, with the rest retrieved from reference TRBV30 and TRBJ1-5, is SQTIHQWPATLVQPVGSPLSLECTVEGTSNPNLYWYRQAAGRGLQLLFYSVGIGQISSEVPQNLSASRPQDRQFILSSKKLLLSDSGFYLCAWSVSGRIAQHFGDGTRLSIL.

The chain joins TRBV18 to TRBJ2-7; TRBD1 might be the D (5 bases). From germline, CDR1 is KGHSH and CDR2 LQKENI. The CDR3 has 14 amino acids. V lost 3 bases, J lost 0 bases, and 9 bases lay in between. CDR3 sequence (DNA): TGTGCCAGCTCACCGACAGTTAACTCCTACGAGCAGTACTTC. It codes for CASSPTVNSYEQYF.

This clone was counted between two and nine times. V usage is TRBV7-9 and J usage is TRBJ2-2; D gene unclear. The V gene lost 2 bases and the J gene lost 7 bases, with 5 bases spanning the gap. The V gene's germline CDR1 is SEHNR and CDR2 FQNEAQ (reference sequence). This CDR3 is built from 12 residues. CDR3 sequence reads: CASSLSVGELFF. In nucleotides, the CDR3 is TGTGCCAGCAGCTTATCGGTCGGGGAGCTGTTTTTT.

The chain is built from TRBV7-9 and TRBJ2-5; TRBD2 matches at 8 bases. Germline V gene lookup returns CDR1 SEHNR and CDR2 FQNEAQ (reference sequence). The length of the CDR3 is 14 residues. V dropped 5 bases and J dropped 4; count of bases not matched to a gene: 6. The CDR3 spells CASSRGAGGETQYF. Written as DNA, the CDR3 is TGTGCCAGCAGCCGAGGGGCGGGAGGAGAGACCCAGTACTTC.

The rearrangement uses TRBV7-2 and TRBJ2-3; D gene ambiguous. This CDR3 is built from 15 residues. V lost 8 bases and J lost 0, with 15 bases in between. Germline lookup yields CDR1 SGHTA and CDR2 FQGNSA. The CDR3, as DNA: TGTGCCAGCTCTACCCCGGGTCCTAGCACAGATACGCAGTATTTT. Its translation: CASSTPGPSTDTQYF.

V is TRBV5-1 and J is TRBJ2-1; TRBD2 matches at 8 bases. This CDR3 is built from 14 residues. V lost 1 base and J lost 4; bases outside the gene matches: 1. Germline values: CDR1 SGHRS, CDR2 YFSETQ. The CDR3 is CASSLLAGYNEQFF. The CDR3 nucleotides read TGCGCCAGCAGCTTGTTAGCGGGGTACAATGAGCAGTTCTTC.